This T cell receptor (beta chain) was documented in a study of T cell responses to AZD1222 COVID-19 vaccine. Study-wide points: Reportedly, nearly half of unique spike TCRs recognized epitopes outside B.1.351/B.1.1.7 mutations. In a largely white British group with more females than males, clonal diversity was possibly underestimated.

A note on this clone: What it binds is not known.

Germline lookup yields CDR1 SQVTM and CDR2 ANQGSEA. The CDR3 is made up of 12 amino acids. Unmatched junction bases numbered 2, after V lost 7 bases and J lost 1 base. Only in-frame clones appear in the TCRdb table, and some are missing; sequencing was by immunoSEQ multiplex PCR. The sample has 250,000 to 300,000 clones, around 92% seen once. The clonotype comes from an adult who received the AZD1222 COVID-19 vaccine. The sample in question was peripheral blood, obtained 28 days after the second AZD1222 dose. The chain employs TRBV29-1 and TRBJ1-1; the match to TRBD1 covers 8 bases. DNA of the CDR3: TGCAGCGCGGGACAGGCGAACACTGAAGCTTTCTTT. It is translated as CSAGQANTEAFF.